This TCR beta chain originates from a study of cytomegalovirus exposure and HLA in healthy donors. Study results and caveats: In vitro experiments confirmed that three CMV-associated chains were specific for CMV antigens. Across HLA loci, a later analysis found differing TCR association rates, with DRB1 most and HLA-C fewest. TRBV6-2, TRBV6-3 and other indistinguishable V segments were excluded.

A remark on this clone: Its cognate antigen is unknown.

The CDR3 runs to 11 residues. V was cut by 8 bases and J by 5 bases, with 9 bases left in between. Germline CDR1 MNHNY, CDR2 SVGAGI (reference sequence). Primers: 60 Vbeta forward and 13 Jbeta reverse. Using immunoSEQ multiplex PCR, the repertoire was profiled, and TCRdb retains in-frame clones only, with some absent. The repertoire has over 150,000 clones, 80% to 85% of them found once; the top ten carry 2% to 2.5%. This sequence joins TRBV6-6 and TRBJ1-1; the D gene is possibly TRBD1 (6 bases). The source is a male donor in good health and CMV-seronegative. The sample taken for sequencing was PBMCs. CDR3 DNA sequence: TGTGCCAGCCTGAGGGGGACTGAAGCTTTCTTT. Translated, it gives CASLRGTEAFF.